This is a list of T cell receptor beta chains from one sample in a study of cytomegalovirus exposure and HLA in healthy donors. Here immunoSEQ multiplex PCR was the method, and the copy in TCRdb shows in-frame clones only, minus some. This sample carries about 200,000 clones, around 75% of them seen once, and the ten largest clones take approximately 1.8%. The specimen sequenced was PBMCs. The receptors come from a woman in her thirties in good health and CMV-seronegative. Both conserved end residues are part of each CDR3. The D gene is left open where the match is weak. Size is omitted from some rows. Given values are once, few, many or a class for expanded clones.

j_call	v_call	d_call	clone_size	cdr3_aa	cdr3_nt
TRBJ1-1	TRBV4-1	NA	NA	CASSGFGNAYTEAFF	TGCGCCAGCAGCGGTTTCGGGAATGCGTACACTGAAGCTTTCTTT
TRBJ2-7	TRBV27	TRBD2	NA	CASSFSRLAGGNEQYF	TGTGCCAGCAGTTTCTCCCGACTAGCGGGAGGTAACGAGCAGTACTTC
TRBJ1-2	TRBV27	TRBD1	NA	CASSSIQGTDYGYTF	TGTGCCAGCAGTTCCATTCAAGGGACAGACTATGGCTACACCTTC
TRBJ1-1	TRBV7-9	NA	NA	CASSFLVNTEAFF	TGTGCCAGCAGCTTTTTAGTGAACACTGAAGCTTTCTTT
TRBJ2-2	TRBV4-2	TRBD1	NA	CASSRTGGTNGELFF	TGTGCCAGCAGCCGAACAGGGGGCACTAACGGGGAGCTGTTTTTT
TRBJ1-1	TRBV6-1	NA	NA	CATLTQRAMNTEAFF	TGTGCCACCCTAACCCAGCGGGCTATGAACACTGAAGCTTTCTTT
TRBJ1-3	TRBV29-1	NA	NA	CSVDEGNTIYF	TGCAGCGTTGACGAGGGAAACACCATATATTTT
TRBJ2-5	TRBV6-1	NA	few	CASSRSQETQYF	TGTGCCAGCAGTCGGAGTCAAGAGACCCAGTACTTC
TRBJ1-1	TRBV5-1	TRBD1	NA	CASLPGTGGMNTEAFF	TGCGCCAGCCTGCCCGGGACAGGGGGGATGAACACTGAAGCTTTCTTT
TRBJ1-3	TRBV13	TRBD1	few	CASSPSGTGTSGNTIYF	TGTGCCAGCAGTCCATCCGGGACAGGGACCTCTGGAAACACCATATATTTT
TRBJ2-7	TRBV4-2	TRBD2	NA	CASSQPSSGGLTYEQYF	TGTGCCAGCAGCCAACCCTCTAGCGGGGGTCTTACCTACGAGCAGTACTTC
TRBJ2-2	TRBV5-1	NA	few	CASSLWTVGGTGELFF	TGCGCCAGCAGCTTGTGGACCGTCGGGGGTACCGGGGAGCTGTTTTTT
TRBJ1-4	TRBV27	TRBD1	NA	CASSNRGRIEKLFF	TGTGCCAGCAGCAACAGGGGGCGAATAGAAAAACTGTTTTTT
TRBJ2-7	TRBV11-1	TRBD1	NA	CASTVRRGHEQYF	TGTGCCAGCACCGTCCGAAGGGGGCACGAGCAGTACTTC
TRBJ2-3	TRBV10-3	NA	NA	CAISGNHGRLRTSTTDTQYF	TGTGCCATCAGTGGGAATCACGGCCGACTTCGAACGTCTACCACAGATACGCAGTATTTT
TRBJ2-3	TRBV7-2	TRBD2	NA	CASSPHSGRAPDTQYF	TGTGCCAGCAGCCCCCATAGCGGGAGGGCCCCGGATACGCAGTATTTT
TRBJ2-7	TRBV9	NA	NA	CASSASQRTYEQYF	TGTGCCAGCAGCGCCTCCCAGCGCACCTACGAGCAGTACTTC
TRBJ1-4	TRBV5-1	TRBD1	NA	CASSFGQGGNEKLFF	TGCGCCAGCAGCTTCGGACAGGGGGGTAATGAAAAACTGTTTTTT
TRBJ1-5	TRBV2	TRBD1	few	CASSGPLTGVQPQHF	TGTGCCAGCAGTGGACCGTTGACAGGGGTTCAGCCCCAGCATTTT
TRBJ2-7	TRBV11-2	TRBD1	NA	CASSIDQTGSDEQYF	TGTGCCAGCAGCATCGACCAGACAGGGTCAGACGAGCAGTACTTC
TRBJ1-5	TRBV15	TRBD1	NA	CATSRAGGRSNQPQHF	TGTGCCACCAGCAGAGCAGGGGGCCGAAGCAATCAGCCCCAGCATTTT
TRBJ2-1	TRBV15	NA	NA	CATSPGTLGEQFF	TGTGCCACCAGCCCCGGGACTCTTGGTGAGCAGTTCTTC
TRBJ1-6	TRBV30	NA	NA	CAWKLRQFYNSPLHF	TGTGCCTGGAAACTCAGGCAGTTCTATAATTCACCCCTCCACTTT
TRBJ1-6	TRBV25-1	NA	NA	CASSHPDSNSPLHF	TGTGCCAGCAGCCACCCGGACAGTAATTCACCCCTCCACTTT
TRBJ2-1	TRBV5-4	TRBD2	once	CASSPVPGTSGNSEQFF	TGTGCCAGCAGCCCGGTCCCTGGGACTAGCGGGAACAGTGAGCAGTTCTTC
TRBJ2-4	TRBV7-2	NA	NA	CASSRDRGPKTHAKNIQYF	TGTGCCAGCAGCAGAGATAGGGGCCCGAAAACCCACGCCAAAAACATTCAGTACTTC
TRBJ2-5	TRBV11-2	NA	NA	CASSLAAQLRETQYF	TGTGCCAGCAGCTTAGCGGCACAGCTTAGGGAGACCCAGTACTTC
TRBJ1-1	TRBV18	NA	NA	CASSGMNRNTEAFF	TGTGCCAGCTCAGGTATGAATAGGAACACTGAAGCTTTCTTT
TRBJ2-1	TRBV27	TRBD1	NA	CASSLLGTGNEQFF	TGTGCCAGCAGTCTGTTAGGGACAGGGAATGAGCAGTTCTTC
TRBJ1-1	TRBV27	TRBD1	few	CASSSADRENTEAFF	TGTGCCAGCAGTTCCGCGGACAGGGAGAACACTGAAGCTTTCTTT
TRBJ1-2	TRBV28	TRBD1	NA	CASSPGDRVPGYTF	TGTGCCAGCAGTCCAGGAGACAGGGTCCCTGGCTACACCTTC
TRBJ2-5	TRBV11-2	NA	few	CASSVLRGAQETQYF	TGTGCCAGCAGCGTGCTTCGGGGGGCTCAAGAGACCCAGTACTTC
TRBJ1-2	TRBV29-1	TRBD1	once	CSFWDSHNYGYTF	TGCAGCTTTTGGGACAGCCATAACTATGGCTACACCTTC
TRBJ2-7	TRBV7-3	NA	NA	CASSPGAGMCEQYF	TGTGCCAGCAGCCCAGGCGCAGGGATGTGCGAGCAGTACTTC
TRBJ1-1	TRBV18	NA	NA	CASSPKGLSGTEAFF	TGTGCCAGCTCACCAAAAGGCCTAAGCGGCACTGAAGCTTTCTTT
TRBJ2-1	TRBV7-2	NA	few	CASSQLPSEQFF	TGTGCCAGCAGCCAACTACCCAGTGAGCAGTTCTTC
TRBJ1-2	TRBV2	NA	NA	CASRGIRGPNYGYTF	TGTGCCAGCAGGGGAATTAGGGGCCCTAACTATGGCTACACCTTC
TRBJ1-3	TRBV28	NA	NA	CASSFRVSGNTIYF	TGTGCCAGCAGTTTTAGAGTCTCTGGAAACACCATATATTTT
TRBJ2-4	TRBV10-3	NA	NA	CAISESYGGIQYF	TGTGCCATCAGTGAGTCTTACGGGGGCATTCAGTACTTC
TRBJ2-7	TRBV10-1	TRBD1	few	CASRGTGHEQYF	TGCGCCAGCAGAGGGACAGGCCACGAGCAGTACTTC
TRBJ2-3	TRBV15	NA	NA	CATSRRARTDTQYF	TGTGCCACCAGCAGGCGGGCCAGAACAGATACGCAGTATTTT
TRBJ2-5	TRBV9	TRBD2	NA	CASSISGGPRETQYF	TGTGCCAGCAGCATTAGCGGGGGGCCTCGGGAGACCCAGTACTTC
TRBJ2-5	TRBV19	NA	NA	CASRPRSGGRQETQYF	TGTGCCAGTAGGCCCCGCTCGGGGGGCCGCCAAGAGACCCAGTACTTC
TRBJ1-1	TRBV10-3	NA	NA	CAISESLVEAFF	TGTGCCATCAGTGAGTCCTTAGTCGAAGCTTTCTTT
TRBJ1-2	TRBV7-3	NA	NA	CASSSMGGDGYTF	TGTGCCAGCAGCTCAATGGGGGGGGACGGCTACACCTTC
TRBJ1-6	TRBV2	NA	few	CASSAGGNNSPLHF	TGTGCCAGCAGTGCCGGGGGAAATAATTCACCCCTCCACTTT
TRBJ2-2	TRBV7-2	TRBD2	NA	CASSLARGFTGELFF	TGTGCCAGCAGCTTAGCGCGGGGGTTCACCGGGGAGCTGTTTTTT
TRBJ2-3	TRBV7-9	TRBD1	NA	CASSLGQGRIDTQYF	TGTGCCAGCAGCTTAGGACAGGGGAGGATAGATACGCAGTATTTT